This TCR beta chain emerged from a study of CD8+ T cells in alopecia areata. The study's findings and limits: Compared with normal scalp, lesional scalp had higher clonality and more expanded CD8+ clones.

Germline V CDR1 and CDR2: GTSNPN, SVGIG (reference sequence). V dropped 4 bases and J dropped 3; count of bases not matched to a gene: 6. The CDR3 totals 15 residues. The count of this clone is one. The antigen remains undetermined. RNA extraction was followed by reverse transcription into cDNA, which acted as the sequencing template. Libraries were prepared by immunoSEQ multiplex PCR; TCRdb keeps only in-frame clonotypes and omits some of them. The sample has about 200,000 clones, approximately 52% seen once. The TCR comes from a human donor with alopecia areata. The genes are TRBV30 and TRBJ2-2; 9 bases align to TRBD2. Material: CD4+ T cells sorted from blood, obtained at week 0. The CDR3 here is CAWTRTSEYTGELFF. CDR3 nucleotide sequence: TGTGCCTGGACTAGGACTAGCGAATACACCGGGGAGCTGTTTTTT.